This T cell receptor (beta chain) was sequenced during a study of chemoradiotherapy in HPV16-positive cancers. Whole-study context: Candidate HPV-specific T-cell clones and common TCR motifs came from functional assays in a couple of HPV16-positive patients.

The CDR3 spans 17 residues. CDR1 and CDR2 (germline): MNHEY, SMNVEV (reference sequence). The V gene lost 0 bases and the J gene lost 4 bases, with 15 bases spanning the gap. Assay: immunoSEQ multiplex PCR; the TCRdb copy retains only in-frame clones and omits some. The sample gives approximately 10,000 clones, 70% to 90% of which show up once; about 3% is in the top ten. This specimen consisted of tumor tissue, obtained from a patient who underwent chemoradiotherapy. This chain connects TRBV27 to TRBJ1-4; D ambiguous. The source of this sequence is a human donor with HPV-associated anogenital cancer. In nucleotides, the CDR3 is TGTGCCAGCAGTTTATCGTTCGGCATTCAGAGTAATGAAAAACTGTTTTTT. It codes for CASSLSFGIQSNEKLFF.